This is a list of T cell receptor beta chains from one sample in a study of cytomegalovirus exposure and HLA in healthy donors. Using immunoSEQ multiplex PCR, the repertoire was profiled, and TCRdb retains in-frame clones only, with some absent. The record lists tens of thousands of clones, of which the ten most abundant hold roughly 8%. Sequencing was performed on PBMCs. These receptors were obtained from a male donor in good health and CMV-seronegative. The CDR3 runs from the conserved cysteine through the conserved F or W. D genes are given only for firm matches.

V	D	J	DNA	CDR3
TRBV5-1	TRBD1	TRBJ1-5	TGCGCCAGCAGCCCGGAGGGACAGAAAAATCAGCCCCAGCATTTT	CASSPEGQKNQPQHF
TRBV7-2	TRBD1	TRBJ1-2	TGTGCCAGCGGGGGACAGGGACGATTTACTTTTTACACCTTC	CASGGQGRFTFYTF
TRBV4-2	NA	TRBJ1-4	TGTGCCAGCAGCCTCGGAGGGGCGAAGCAGCTGGAAAAACTGTTTTTT	CASSLGGAKQLEKLFF
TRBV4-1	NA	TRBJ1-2	TGCGCCAGCAGCCAATTGGTAACATCTTTCTATGGCTACACCTTC	CASSQLVTSFYGYTF
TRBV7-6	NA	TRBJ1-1	TGTGCCAGCAGCTTAGCAGGGTCCGGGGGGCAAGCTTTCTTT	CASSLAGSGGQAFF
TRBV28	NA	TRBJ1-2	TGTGCCAGCAGTCCCTCCCCCGGCCGAGGGTCCTACACCTTC	CASSPSPGRGSYTF
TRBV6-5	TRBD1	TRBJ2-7	TGTGCCAGCAGTTACACAGGGGTTGAGACCTACGAGCAGTACTTC	CASSYTGVETYEQYF
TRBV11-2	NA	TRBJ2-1	TGTGCCAGCAGCCCTATCTACAGGAATGAGCAGTTCTTC	CASSPIYRNEQFF
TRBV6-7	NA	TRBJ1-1	TGTGCCAGCAGTTACCGTGGGGTGGAGGTGCTTCTGGACACTGAAGCTTTCTTT	CASSYRGVEVLLDTEAFF
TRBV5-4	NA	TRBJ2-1	TGTGCCAGCAGCCAGATATCCTACAATGAGCAGTTCTTC	CASSQISYNEQFF
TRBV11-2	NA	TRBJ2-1	TGTGCCAGCAGCTTAGATTTCCCCAGTGAGCAGTTCTTC	CASSLDFPSEQFF
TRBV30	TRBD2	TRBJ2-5	TGTGCCTGGAGTGGACTAGCGGGAGGGTTGGAGACCCAGTACTTC	CAWSGLAGGLETQYF
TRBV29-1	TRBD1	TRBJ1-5	TGCAGCGCCGAGACAGGGCCTGCGGAGCCCCAGCATTTT	CSAETGPAEPQHF
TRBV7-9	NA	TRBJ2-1	TGTGCCAGCAGCTTAGCGGGAGGAGCGCACAATGAGCAGTTCTTC	CASSLAGGAHNEQFF
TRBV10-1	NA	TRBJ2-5	TGCGCCAGCAGTCGACGGACACAAGAGACCCAGTACTTC	CASSRRTQETQYF
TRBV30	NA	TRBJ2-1	TGTGCCGGGGCGGCGAATGAGCAGTTCTTC	CAGAANEQFF
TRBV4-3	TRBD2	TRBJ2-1	TGCGCCAGCAGCCAGGATGTGGCGGGAGGTTACAATGAGCAGTTCTTC	CASSQDVAGGYNEQFF
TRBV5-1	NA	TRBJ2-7	TGCGCCAGCAGCCCAACCGGCGGTGGCTACGAGCAGTACTTC	CASSPTGGGYEQYF
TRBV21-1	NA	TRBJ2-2	TGTGGCAGACTAGCGGGAGGAACCGGGGAGCTGTTTTTT	CGRLAGGTGELFF
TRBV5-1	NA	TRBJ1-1	TGCGCCAGCAGCTTGTCAGGCAGGGTGTTGGAAGCTTTCTTT	CASSLSGRVLEAFF
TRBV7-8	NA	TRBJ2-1	TGTGCCAGCAGCTTAGTACGGCAACAGGAGCAGTTCTTC	CASSLVRQQEQFF
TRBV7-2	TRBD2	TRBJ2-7	TGTGCCAGCAGCTTAGCACGGGGGACTAGCGGGAGGAGGGAACGGTACGAGCAGTACTTC	CASSLARGTSGRRERYEQYF
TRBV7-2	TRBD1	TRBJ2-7	TGTGCCAGCAGTAACAGGGGAGACTACGAGCAGTACTTC	CASSNRGDYEQYF
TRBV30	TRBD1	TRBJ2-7	TGTGCCTTTTACCCGGGACAGGGGGCGGCGTACTTC	CAFYPGQGAAYF
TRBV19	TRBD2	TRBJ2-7	TGTGCCAGTAGCACCACTACCTCTAGCGGGGCCACCTACGAGCAGTACTTC	CASSTTTSSGATYEQYF
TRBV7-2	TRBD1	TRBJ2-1	TGTGCCAGCAGCTTAAGGGACAGCAACAATGAGCAGTTCTTC	CASSLRDSNNEQFF
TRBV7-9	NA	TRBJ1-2	TGTGCCAGCAGCCTCGGGGGCTACACCTTC	CASSLGGYTF
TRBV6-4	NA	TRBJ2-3	TGTGCCAGCAGTGCCTCCCAGGGAGATACGCAGTATTTT	CASSASQGDTQYF
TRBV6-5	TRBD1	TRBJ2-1	TGTGCCAGCAGCAGGGACAGCTCAGGCAATGAGCAGTTCTTC	CASSRDSSGNEQFF
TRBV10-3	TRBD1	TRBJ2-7	TGTGCCATCAGTGAGGGAAGGGGACAGGCGGCGTTCTACGAGCAGTACTTC	CAISEGRGQAAFYEQYF
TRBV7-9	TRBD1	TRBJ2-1	TGTGCCAGCAGCGCCCGGACAGGGGGATTTGGAAATGAGCAGTTCTTC	CASSARTGGFGNEQFF
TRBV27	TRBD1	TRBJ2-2	TGTGCCAGCAGCCGCGGACAGGGGGTAGTCGGGGAGCTGTTTTTT	CASSRGQGVVGELFF
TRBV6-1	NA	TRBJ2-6	TGTGCCACCGACAGGAGTGGGGCCAACGTCCTGACTTTC	CATDRSGANVLTF
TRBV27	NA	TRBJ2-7	TGTGCCAGCAGTTTGGCCCCGGACAGCACCTACGAGCAGTACTTC	CASSLAPDSTYEQYF
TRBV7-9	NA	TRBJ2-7	TGTGCCAGCAACCCCCTAACGGGAGCCCCCTACGAGCAGTACTTC	CASNPLTGAPYEQYF
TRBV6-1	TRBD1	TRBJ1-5	TGTGCCAGCAGTGCCACAGGGGGGACGAGAAATCAGCCCCAGCATTTT	CASSATGGTRNQPQHF
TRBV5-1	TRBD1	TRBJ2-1	TGCGCCAGCAGCTCGGCCGGACAGGTAGGCAATGAGCAGTTCTTC	CASSSAGQVGNEQFF
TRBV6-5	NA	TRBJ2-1	TGTGCCAGCACGAAGGGGCATAACCATGAGCAGTTCTTC	CASTKGHNHEQFF
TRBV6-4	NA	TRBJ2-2	TGTGCCAGCAGTGACTCGAAGAGGGCGAACACCGGGGAGCTGTTTTTT	CASSDSKRANTGELFF
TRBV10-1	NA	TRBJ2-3	TGCGCCAGTGGACAGAGCACAGATACGCAGTATTTT	CASGQSTDTQYF
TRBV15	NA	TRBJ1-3	TGTGCCACCAGCAGGGGAAGAGCGGACTCTGGAAACACCATATATTTT	CATSRGRADSGNTIYF
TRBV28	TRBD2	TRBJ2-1	TGTGCCAGCAGTTTATGGGGGTGGGCGAAGCGGGAGTTGGGGTCCTACAATGAGCAGTTCTTC	CASSLWGWAKRELGSYNEQFF
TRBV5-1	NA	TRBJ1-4	TGCGCCAGCAGCCTGGGAACAGGGACTAATGAAAAACTGTTTTTT	CASSLGTGTNEKLFF
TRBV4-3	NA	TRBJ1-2	TGCGCCAGCAGCCAAGGTCCGGGGGTCGCTTATGGCTACACCTTC	CASSQGPGVAYGYTF
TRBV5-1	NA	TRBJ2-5	TGCGCCAGCAGCTTGGCCTTGGGGCCAGGGGAGACCCAGTACTTC	CASSLALGPGETQYF
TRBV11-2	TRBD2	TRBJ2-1	TGTGCCAGCACCAAAGGACTAGCAGAGCAGTTCTTC	CASTKGLAEQFF
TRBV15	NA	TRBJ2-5	TGTGCCACCAGCAGAGATCCAGGCCCGTGGGTTAAAGAGACCCAGTACTTC	CATSRDPGPWVKETQYF
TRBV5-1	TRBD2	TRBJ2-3	TGCGCCAGCAGCTTTAGCGGGAGCTCGGATACGCAGTATTTT	CASSFSGSSDTQYF
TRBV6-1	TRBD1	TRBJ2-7	TGTGCCAGCAGTGTGGTGGGACAGGGGACGAGCTCCTACGAGCAGTACTTC	CASSVVGQGTSSYEQYF
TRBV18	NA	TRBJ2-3	TGTGCCAGCTCATCCTATACAGTCACAGATACGCAGTATTTT	CASSSYTVTDTQYF
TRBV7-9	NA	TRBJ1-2	TGTGCCAGCAGCCGGTCGGACGGAGGGTTTGGCTATGGCTACACCTTC	CASSRSDGGFGYGYTF
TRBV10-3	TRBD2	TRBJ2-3	TGTGCCCTCGGGACTAGCGTACGCACAGATACGCAGTATTTT	CALGTSVRTDTQYF
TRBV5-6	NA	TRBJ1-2	TGTGCCAGCAGCCCCCGACGGAAGCGGGGCTACACCTTC	CASSPRRKRGYTF
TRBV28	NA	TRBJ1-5	TGTGCCAGCAGTTTATTGACAGATTTTAGCAATCAGCCCCAGCATTTT	CASSLLTDFSNQPQHF